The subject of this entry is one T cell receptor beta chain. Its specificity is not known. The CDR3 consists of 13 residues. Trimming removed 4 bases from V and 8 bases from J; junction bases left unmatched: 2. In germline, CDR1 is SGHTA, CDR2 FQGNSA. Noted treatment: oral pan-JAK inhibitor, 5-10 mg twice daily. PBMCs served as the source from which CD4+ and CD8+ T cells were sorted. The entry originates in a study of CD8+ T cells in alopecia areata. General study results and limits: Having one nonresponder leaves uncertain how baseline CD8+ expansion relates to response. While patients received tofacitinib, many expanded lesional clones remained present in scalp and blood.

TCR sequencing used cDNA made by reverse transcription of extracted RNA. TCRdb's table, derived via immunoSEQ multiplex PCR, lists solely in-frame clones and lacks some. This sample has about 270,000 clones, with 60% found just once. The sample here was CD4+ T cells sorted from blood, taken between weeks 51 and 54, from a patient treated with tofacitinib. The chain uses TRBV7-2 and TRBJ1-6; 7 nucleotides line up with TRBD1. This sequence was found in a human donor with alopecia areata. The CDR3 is CASSSQGDSPLHF. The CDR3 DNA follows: TGTGCCAGCAGCTCCCAGGGGGATTCACCCCTCCACTTT. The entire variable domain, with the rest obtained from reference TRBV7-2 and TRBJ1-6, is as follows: GAGVSQSPSNKVTEKGKDVELRCDPISGHTALYWYRQSLGQGLEFLIYFQGNSAPDKSGLPSDRFSAERTGGSVSTLTIQRTQQEDSAVYLCASSSQGDSPLHFGNGTRLTVT.